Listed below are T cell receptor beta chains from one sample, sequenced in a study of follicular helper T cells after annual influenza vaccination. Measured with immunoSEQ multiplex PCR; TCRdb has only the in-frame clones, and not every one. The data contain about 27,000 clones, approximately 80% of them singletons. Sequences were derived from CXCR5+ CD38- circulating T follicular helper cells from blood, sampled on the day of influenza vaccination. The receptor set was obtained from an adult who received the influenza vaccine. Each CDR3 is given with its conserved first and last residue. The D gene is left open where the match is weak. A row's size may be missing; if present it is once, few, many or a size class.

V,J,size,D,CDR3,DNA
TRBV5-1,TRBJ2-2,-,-,CASSVLGPGELFF,TGCGCCAGCAGCGTCTTGGGCCCCGGGGAGCTGTTTTTT
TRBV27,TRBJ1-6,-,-,CASSLSRVSPLHF,TGTGCCAGCAGTTTGTCGAGGGTTTCACCCCTCCACTTT
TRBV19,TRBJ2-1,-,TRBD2,CASSTTSVGNEQFF,TGTGCCAGTAGTACTACTAGCGTGGGGAATGAGCAGTTCTTC
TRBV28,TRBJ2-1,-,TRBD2,CASSLTTSGSNEQFF,TGTGCCAGCAGTTTAACGACTAGCGGGAGTAATGAGCAGTTCTTC
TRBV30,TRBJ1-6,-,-,CASNHQDSYNSPLHF,TGTGCCTCTAACCACCAGGACTCCTATAATTCACCCCTCCACTTT
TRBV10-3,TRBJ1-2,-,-,CASRGGSYGYTF,TGTGCCTCCCGCGGGGGCTCCTATGGCTACACCTTC
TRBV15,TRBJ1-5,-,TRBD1,CATSRVHGTGGLGGQPQHF,TGTGCCACCAGCAGAGTCCACGGGACAGGGGGCCTAGGTGGTCAGCCCCAGCATTTT
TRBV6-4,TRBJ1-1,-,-,CASSALYSTEAFF,TGTGCCAGCAGTGCCTTATACAGCACTGAAGCTTTCTTT
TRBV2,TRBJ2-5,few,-,CASNAGETQYF,TGTGCCAGCAACGCGGGGGAGACCCAGTACTTC
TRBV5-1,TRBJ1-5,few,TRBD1,CASSLGTGGQPQHF,TGCGCCAGCAGCTTGGGGACAGGTGGACAGCCCCAGCATTTT
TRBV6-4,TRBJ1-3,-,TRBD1,CAGPGGTGKGNTIYF,TGTGCCGGGCCGGGGGGGACAGGGAAAGGTAACACCATATATTTT